This T cell receptor beta chain was identified during a study of tumor and adjacent non-tumor tissue in lung cancer. Study background: The cohort had about a dozen adenocarcinoma, 2 squamous cell and 1 small cell patients. General study points: Shorter survival was associated with higher TCR diversity in tumors. TCR diversity was significantly greater in tumor than normal lung tissue.

This sample's RNA came from whole unsorted tissue. Distant lung tissue was collected more than 3 cm away from the tumor edge. As for this clonotype: Its antigen is as yet unknown. The final CDR3 position lacks the conserved phenylalanine or tryptophan, pointing to a likely read error.

The library came from three nested PCR rounds adapted from ARM-PCR protocols. From the multiplex PCR reads, TCRdb called clonotypes with MiXCR, one entry per CDR3 protein. The data show some 73,000 distinct CDR3 sequences, about four fifths seen once. The trim removed 7 bases at V and 4 bases at J, leaving 4 bases unmatched. This CDR3 has 13 amino acids. This TCR derives from a man aged 55 to 70 with non-small cell lung cancer. The chain joins TRBV12-3 or TRBV12-4 to TRBJ2-5; 9 nucleotides match TRBD1. The source material was distant non-tumor lung tissue. The DNA of the CDR3 is TGTGCCAGCACACAGGGGGCGGGAGAGACCCAGTACTCC. Translated, it gives CASTQGAGETQYS.